This T cell receptor beta chain comes out of a study of shared clonotypes between healthy human individuals. General study findings and limits: Shared across a few donors were around 5% of the naive CD4 clonotypes.

The CD4+ fraction was divided into a CD45RA+ naive subset and a CD45RA-negative memory subset. Germline V gene sequence: CDR1 SGHAT, CDR2 FQNNGV. Trimming removed 5 bases from V and 10 bases from J, with 17 bases in between. The CDR3 has 13 residues. Data came from immunoSEQ multiplex PCR; TCRdb stores just in-frame clones and leaves some out. Counted here are about 2.4 million clones, approximately 93% occurring once; the ten biggest clones make up approximately 0.35%. Concerning this clone itself: Its target is not known.

The TCR comes from a man in his late teens or twenties in good health. Some clones in this sample may be carry-over from other donors' samples. The rearrangement joins TRBV11-2 to TRBJ1-1; D unclear. The material sequenced was naive CD4+ T cells from PBMCs. The subset: CD45RA+ positively selected. The CDR3 protein is CASSQDVFRGAFF. The CDR3 nucleotides read TGTGCCAGCAGCCAGGACGTTTTCAGAGGAGCTTTCTTT.